The 20 T cell receptor beta chains below were found in one sample sequenced in a study of cytomegalovirus exposure and HLA in healthy donors listed by TCRdb under 2017. The library was obtained by the immunoSEQ multiplex PCR assay. A mixture of 60 forward primers for TCR Vbeta segments and 13 reverse primers for TCR Jbeta segments was used in the multiplex PCR. In TCRdb, the immuneACCESS table is reduced to in-frame sequences with V and J assigned. These tables do not hold every clone; where another copy was compared, an unresolved V gene accounts for under half, and the others remain unexplained. This sample holds 140,000 to 150,000 clones; approximately 80% were observed only once. Approximately 9.7% of the sample is held by the ten biggest clonotypes. The sequencing input was PBMCs. Every receptor here comes from a woman aged 55-69 years in good health and CMV-seropositive.

This chain links TRBV18 with TRBJ2-2; TRBD2 matches 10 bases. Germline-derived CDR1 and CDR2 are KGHSH and LQKENI. CDR3 length: 19 residues. With V trimmed by 1 base and J by 1 base, 9 bases remained unmatched. CDR3 loop: CASSPLGVTSGMNTGELFF. In DNA form, the CDR3 reads TGTGCCAGCTCACCACTGGGGGTAACTAGCGGGATGAACACCGGGGAGCTGTTTTTT.

This clone has more than one count but fewer than ten. The genes are TRBV2 and TRBJ2-5; weak D call: TRBD1 (5 bases). The tail of the sequence fits TRBJ2-7 better, so the J call may be wrong. Germline V gene lookup returns CDR1 SNHLY and CDR2 FYNNEI. The CDR3 extends over 13 amino acids. This chain's CDR3 is CASMRQWYHEQYF. For the CDR3, the DNA is TGTGCCAGCATGAGACAGTGGTACCACGAGCAGTACTTC.

The chain couples TRBV7-8 to TRBJ1-5; weak D call: TRBD1 (6 bases). CDR1 and CDR2 (germline): SGHVS, FQNEAQ. V dropped 1 base and J dropped 4 bases, with 11 bases sitting between them. The length of the CDR3 is 15 residues. CDR3 bases: TGTGCCAGCAGCTTAGGACAACAGGGAAATCAGCCCCAGCATTTT. Translated: CASSLGQQGNQPQHF.

This chain's CDR3 is CASSIAGISNEQFF. The CDR3 nucleotides read TGTGCCAGTAGTATAGCAGGTATTTCGAATGAGCAGTTCTTC. The genes are TRBV19 and TRBJ2-1, with unresolved D. Germline V CDR1 and CDR2: LNHDA, SQIVND (reference sequence). The CDR3 has 14 residues. V lost 1 base and J 7 bases, leaving 11 bases between the germline ends.

The chain uses TRBV6-1 and TRBJ2-7; no clear D. Trimming pared 6 bases from V and 6 bases from J, leaving 9 bases between. The CDR3 is made up of 11 amino acids. CDR1 MNHNS and CDR2 SASEGT come from the germline V gene. DNA for the CDR3: TGTGCCAGCAGCGCGCTGAGCGAGCAGTACTTC. As protein: CASSALSEQYF.

V and J are TRBV19 and TRBJ2-6, with 10 bases aligning to TRBD2. Germline CDR1 is LNHDA and CDR2 is SQIVND (reference sequence). The trim removed 4 bases at V and 1 base at J, leaving 7 bases unmatched. The CDR3 spans 18 residues. CDR3 amino acids: CASSSPSGSSSGANVLTF. The CDR3 DNA sequence: TGTGCCAGTAGTAGCCCTAGCGGGAGCTCATCTGGGGCCAACGTCCTGACTTTC.

The V and J genes are TRBV11-1 and TRBJ2-1; 8 bases are shared with TRBD2. With V trimmed by 3 bases and J by 5 bases, 6 bases remained unmatched. This CDR3 is 15 amino acids long. Germline V gene sequence: CDR1 SGHAT, CDR2 FQDESV (reference sequence). The CDR3 DNA reads as TGTGCCAGCAGCTTCGGTAGCGGGAACAACAATGAGCAGTTCTTC. Protein product: CASSFGSGNNNEQFF.

The chain links TRBV4-1 to TRBJ2-5; 10 bases agree with TRBD2. Trimming cost V 0 bases and J 4 bases; bases outside gene matches: 11. The germline V gene encodes CDR1 MGHRA and CDR2 YSYEKL. CDR3 size: 18 residues. Here the CDR3 reads CASSQDPSGSREAETQYF. The CDR3 DNA is TGCGCCAGCAGCCAAGATCCTAGCGGGAGCCGCGAGGCAGAGACCCAGTACTTC.

The chain uses TRBV4-1 and TRBJ1-1, with D perhaps matching TRBD1 (5 bases). CDR1 and CDR2 from the germline V gene are MGHRA and YSYEKL. The V and J ends lost 5 bases and 2 bases respectively, with 18 bases between them. The CDR3 has 16 residues. CDR3 residues: CASSSSATGGNTEAFF. DNA for the CDR3: TGCGCCAGCAGCTCTAGCGCGACGGGGGGTAACACTGAAGCTTTCTTT.

The chain uses TRBV19 and TRBJ2-3, with a tentative D call TRBD1 (8 bases). V was shortened by 3 bases and J by 4 bases, with 17 bases between the two germline ends. This CDR3 contains 16 residues. CDR1 is LNHDA and CDR2 is SQIVND in the germline V gene (reference sequence). CDR3 in amino acids: CASSIGGQGGSDTQYF. The CDR3 nucleotides are TGTGCCAGTAGTATTGGTGGACAGGGAGGGTCAGATACGCAGTATTTT. Full variable domain (missing parts from reference TRBV19 and TRBJ2-3): DGGITQSPKYLFRKEGQNVTLSCEQNLNHDAMYWYRQDPGQGLRLIYYSQIVNDFQKGDIAEGYSVSREKKESFPLTVTSAQKNPTAFYLCASSIGGQGGSDTQYFGPGTRLTVL.

The chain couples TRBV6-1 to TRBJ2-7, with a possible D match to TRBD2 (5 bases). Germline CDR1 reads MNHNS; CDR2 reads SASEGT. The CDR3 covers 12 residues. With 2 bases removed from V and 7 bases from J, the gap between germline ends came to 9 bases. CDR3 sequence (DNA): TGTGCCAGCAGTGAACTAGCCCGAGAGCAGTACTTC. It codes for CASSELAREQYF.

The gene calls are TRBV13 and TRBJ2-1; 13 bases are shared with TRBD2. The V segment lost 5 bases and the J segment 8 bases; nucleotides outside the gene matches: 9. In germline, CDR1 is PRHDT, CDR2 FYEKMQ (reference sequence). The CDR3 extends over 16 amino acids. The CDR3 DNA follows: TGTGCCAGCAGCGAAACCTGGACTAGCGGGAGTCATGAGCAGTTCTTC. This codes for CASSETWTSGSHEQFF.

The V gene is TRBV5-1, the J gene TRBJ2-2; perhaps TRBD2 as D (6 bases). The CDR3 has 14 amino acids. Trimming pared 4 bases from V and 6 bases from J, leaving 13 bases between. Germline V CDR1 and CDR2: SGHRS, YFSETQ. The CDR3 loop is CASSRLEGAGELFF. The CDR3 DNA sequence: TGCGCCAGCAGCCGACTAGAAGGCGCCGGGGAGCTGTTTTTT.

V is TRBV29-1 and J is TRBJ1-4, with D possibly matching TRBD1 (6 bases). Germline V gene data show CDR1 as SQVTM and CDR2 as ANQGSEA. The CDR3 covers 14 residues. Trimming took 2 bases from V and 3 from J, leaving 10 bases between them. This CDR3 reads CSVETGGPNEKLFF. Written as DNA, the CDR3 is TGCAGCGTTGAAACGGGGGGGCCTAATGAAAAACTGTTTTTT.

V usage is TRBV19 and J usage is TRBJ2-7; TRBD2 matches at 10 bases. Germline CDR1 and CDR2: LNHDA and SQIVND (reference sequence). This CDR3 has 14 amino acids. With 10 bases clipped from V and 5 bases from J, the junction kept 11 bases outside the gene matches. CDR3 DNA sequence: TGTGCCACCTCCGGGACTAGCGCAGGGAACGAGCAGTACTTC. It yields the protein CATSGTSAGNEQYF.

For this clone: The junction does not match germline at one end; this may be a read error. The chain is built from TRBV9 and TRBJ2-7; 7 bases fit TRBD2. The CDR3 loop spans 16 amino acids. Germline V gives CDR1 SGDLS, CDR2 YYNGEE. This CDR3 reads CASSARGGRESSEQYF. CDR3 coding DNA: TGTGCCAGCAGCGCCCGGGGAGGGCGCGAGTCCTCCGAGCAGTACTTC.

The chain recombines TRBV7-9 with TRBJ1-3, with D uncertain. Deletions cut 2 bases from V and 0 bases from J, with 8 bases between. This CDR3 region has 15 residues. Germline CDR1 and CDR2: SEHNR and FQNEAQ (reference sequence). The CDR3 here is CASSLTETSGNTIYF. The CDR3 region has the DNA TGTGCCAGCAGCTTAACAGAGACCTCTGGAAACACCATATATTTT.

The genes are TRBV6-1 and TRBJ1-1; TRBD1 agrees at 8 bases. The CDR3 consists of 11 residues. Germline CDR1 and CDR2: MNHNS and SASEGT. V dropped 8 bases and J dropped 6; count of bases not matched to a gene: 2. This CDR3 is CASQGASEAFF. The CDR3 DNA is TGTGCCAGCCAGGGGGCATCTGAAGCTTTCTTT.

The rearrangement uses TRBV6-5 and TRBJ2-7; a possible D gene is TRBD2 (5 bases). The CDR3 contains 13 residues. V was clipped by 4 bases and J by 0 bases, with 7 bases between them. CDR1 MNHEY and CDR2 SVGAGI come from the germline V gene. The CDR3 region has the DNA TGTGCCAGCAGTTTTGGACTCTCCTACGAGCAGTACTTC. Protein: CASSFGLSYEQYF.

This chain joins TRBV4-1 and TRBJ1-1, with 9 nucleotides matching TRBD1. Germline-derived CDR1 and CDR2 are MGHRA and YSYEKL. The CDR3 has 15 residues. V shed 4 bases and J 6 bases; nucleotides not matched to a gene: 9. The CDR3 DNA follows: TGCGCCAGCAGCCTACGACAGGGGGAGAGTGCTGAAGCTTTCTTT. Its protein is CASSLRQGESAEAFF.